This entry lists 25 T cell receptor beta chains sequenced from one sample in a study of blood T cell repertoires in COVID-19. TCRdb keeps only in-frame clones here, not all; method: immunoSEQ multiplex PCR. Among some 200,000 clones listed, around 86% were seen once. Input material: peripheral blood. Receptor source: a man in his 70s with acute or convalescent COVID-19.

This chain connects TRBV13 to TRBJ2-7, with D perhaps TRBD2 (5 bases). CDR3 size: 16 residues. CDR1 and CDR2 from the germline V gene are PRHDT and FYEKMQ (reference sequence). V lost 6 bases and J 4 bases, leaving 22 bases between the germline ends. The CDR3 spells CASRIAGSGGGYEQYF. The CDR3, as DNA: TGTGCCAGCAGGATAGCCGGGTCAGGTGGAGGTTACGAGCAGTACTTC.

The V and J genes are TRBV6-5 and TRBJ1-4; no definite D call. Germline-derived CDR1 and CDR2 are MNHEY and SVGAGI. V was shortened by 6 bases and J by 0 bases, with 11 bases between the two germline ends. CDR3 length: 15 amino acids. As DNA, the CDR3 is TGTGCCAGCAGGGGTCGCGGTGCAACTAATGAAAAACTGTTTTTT. Its translation is CASRGRGATNEKLFF.

The V call is TRBV7-3, the J call TRBJ2-7; 8 bases match TRBD2. Per germline, CDR1 SGHTA and CDR2 FQGTGA. With 0 bases clipped from V and 6 bases from J, the junction kept 10 bases outside the gene matches. This CDR3 contains 16 residues. The CDR3 DNA reads TGTGCCAGCAGCTTAACAGCTGGACTAGCTCAGCGCGAGCAGTACTTC. It codes for CASSLTAGLAQREQYF.

The V call is TRBV9, the J call TRBJ1-3, with TRBD1 identical over 7 bases. This CDR3 has 16 amino acids. Germline values: CDR1 SGDLS, CDR2 YYNGEE. V was pared by 0 bases and J by 5 bases, with 8 bases of the junction left unmatched. CDR3 sequence: CASSVGDSTLRNTIYF. Written as DNA, the CDR3 is TGTGCCAGCAGCGTAGGGGACAGCACTCTTCGAAACACCATATATTTT.

V usage is TRBV4-3 and J usage is TRBJ1-2; no firm D call. Germline V gene lookup returns CDR1 LGHNA and CDR2 YSLEER. The CDR3 length is 14 residues. Trimming removed 1 base from V and 2 bases from J, with 8 bases in between. The CDR3 DNA follows: TGCGCCAGCAGCCAAGTTTCGGGGAACTATGGCTACACCTTC. This translates into CASSQVSGNYGYTF.

This chain links TRBV5-1 with TRBJ2-7; no clear D. CDR3 length equals 13 residues. Trimming cost V 4 bases and J 3 bases, with 11 bases left between them. The germline gives CDR1 SGHRS, CDR2 YFSETQ. CDR3 sequence (DNA): TGCGCCAGCAGCCAGCCGCCGGGCTACGAGCAGTACTTC. Encoded protein: CASSQPPGYEQYF.

The gene calls are TRBV19 and TRBJ1-5; no clear D gene. Trimming left V 3 bases short and J 0 bases short, with 9 bases between. The CDR3 is 15 residues long. Germline CDR1 reads LNHDA; CDR2 reads SQIVND (reference sequence). In DNA form, the CDR3 reads TGTGCCAGTAGTATCCAGGTTTATAGCAATCAGCCCCAGCATTTT. This sequence encodes CASSIQVYSNQPQHF.

The chain employs TRBV5-4 and TRBJ1-1; possible D gene TRBD1, 5 bases. Deletions cut 2 bases from V and 4 bases from J, with 12 bases between. The CDR3 totals 14 residues. Germline V gives CDR1 SGHNT, CDR2 YYREEE (reference sequence). The CDR3, as DNA: TGTGCCAGCAGCTTTCCCCAGGGAGGCACTGAAGCTTTCTTT. It yields the protein CASSFPQGGTEAFF.

This rearrangement joins TRBV7-9 to TRBJ2-1; 8 bases match TRBD2. This CDR3 has 15 residues. Germline lookup yields CDR1 SEHNR and CDR2 FQNEAQ (reference sequence). After removal of 5 bases from V and 0 bases from J, the junction contained 3 bases not matched to a gene. This CDR3 reads CASSKLAVSYNEQFF. The CDR3, as DNA: TGTGCCAGCAGCAAACTAGCGGTCTCCTACAATGAGCAGTTCTTC.

The rearrangement joins TRBV11-1 to TRBJ1-2; 11 bases align to TRBD1. Germline V lookup: CDR1 SGHAT, CDR2 FQDESV (reference sequence). The V segment lost 0 bases and the J segment 8 bases; nucleotides outside the gene matches: 5. CDR3 length equals 15 residues. The DNA for the CDR3 is TGTGCCAGCAGCTTAGCAGGACAGGGGGCACAAGGCTACACCTTC. Protein product: CASSLAGQGAQGYTF.

J is TRBJ2-1 and V is TRBV18, with D uncertain. CDR1 KGHSH and CDR2 LQKENI come from the germline V gene. This CDR3 has 14 residues. V lost 3 bases and J lost 9, with 15 bases in between. This CDR3 reads CASSPYPGPVEQFF. CDR3 in DNA: TGTGCCAGCTCACCCTACCCAGGCCCTGTTGAGCAGTTCTTC.

In regard to this clone: At the DNA level, this CDR3 is encoded by other sequences in the same sample as well. The DNA of the CDR3 is TGCAGTGCTAGTTCAGGGAATCAGCCCCAGCATTTT. Its protein product is CSASSGNQPQHF. The V and J genes are TRBV20-1 and TRBJ1-5; tentatively, D is TRBD1 (5 bases). The CDR3 covers 12 residues. Deletions cut 3 bases from V and 4 bases from J, with 7 bases between. Germline V lookup: CDR1 DFQATT, CDR2 SNEGSKA (reference sequence).

This clone was seen once. The rearrangement links TRBV7-2 to TRBJ2-7, with no clear D. The germline V gene encodes CDR1 SGHTA and CDR2 FQGNSA. The CDR3 contains 11 residues. The V end lost 5 bases, the J end lost 1 base, and 3 bases lay between the germline ends. Here the CDR3 DNA reads TGTGCCAGCAGCCCTTCCTACGAGCAGTACTTC. Its protein product is CASSPSYEQYF.

This clone was counted between two and nine times. The chain links TRBV3-1 (or the pseudogene TRBV3-2) to TRBJ2-7; D is possibly TRBD1 (5 bases). The CDR3 contains 15 residues. Germline-derived CDR1 and CDR2 are LGHDT and YNNKEL (reference sequence). V lost 0 bases and J lost 6, with 15 bases in between. The CDR3 here is CASSQDLARVFEQYF. CDR3 nucleotides: TGTGCCAGCAGCCAAGATTTGGCCAGGGTTTTCGAGCAGTACTTC.

This chain links TRBV5-8 with TRBJ1-1; a possible D gene is TRBD1 (5 bases). The CDR3 is 14 amino acids. The germline V gene has CDR1 SGHTS and CDR2 YDEGEE. V dropped 3 bases and J dropped 3 bases, with 12 bases sitting between them. The CDR3 loop is CASSSGSGDTEAFF. The CDR3 DNA is TGTGCCAGCAGCTCCGGGTCGGGGGACACTGAAGCTTTCTTT.

This chain links TRBV15 with TRBJ2-3, with D perhaps matching TRBD1 (5 bases). V was shortened by 3 bases and J by 5 bases, with 9 bases between the two germline ends. In germline, CDR1 is LNHNV, CDR2 YYDKDF (reference sequence). This CDR3 is built from 13 residues. This CDR3 is CATSRGPGDTQYF. CDR3 coding DNA: TGTGCCACCAGCAGGGGGCCCGGAGATACGCAGTATTTT.

About this clone: The sample carries other DNA sequences with the same CDR3. The J gene is TRBJ2-7, the V gene TRBV2; 8 nucleotides match TRBD2. V was pared by 9 bases and J by 0 bases, with 4 bases of the junction left unmatched. This CDR3 has 13 residues. Germline lookup yields CDR1 SNHLY and CDR2 FYNNEI. For the CDR3, the DNA is TGTGCCAGTGTAGCGGGGCTCTCCTACGAGCAGTACTTC. It codes for CASVAGLSYEQYF.

The chain couples TRBV11-3 to TRBJ2-1; 7 bases are a match to TRBD2. After removal of 6 bases from V and 1 base from J, the junction contained 9 bases not matched to a gene. Germline CDR1 is SGHNT and CDR2 is YENEEA. The CDR3 sequence is 16 residues long. DNA for the CDR3: TGTGCCAGCAGTCATACCGGGACTACATCCTACAATGAGCAGTTCTTC. Its translation: CASSHTGTTSYNEQFF.

The J gene is TRBJ1-4, the V gene TRBV7-8, with 7 positions matching TRBD1. The CDR3 extends over 14 amino acids. CDR1 is SGHVS and CDR2 is FQNEAQ in the germline V gene. Trimming at V came to 1 base and at J to 6 bases, leaving 2 bases not matched to a gene. CDR3 region: CASSLGGGDEKLFF. The CDR3 DNA reads as TGTGCCAGCAGCTTAGGAGGGGGCGATGAAAAACTGTTTTTT.

This chain uses TRBV29-1 with TRBJ2-5, with 11 bases aligning to TRBD1. The V gene's germline CDR1 is SQVTM and CDR2 ANQGSEA. The CDR3 has 12 amino acids. The trim removed 7 bases at V and 5 bases at J, leaving 3 bases unmatched. CDR3 coding DNA: TGCAGCGCGGACAGGGGGCTGGAGACCCAGTACTTC. Its protein product is CSADRGLETQYF.

The chain employs TRBV7-8 and TRBJ2-3, with 7 bases that match TRBD2. Germline CDR1 is SGHVS and CDR2 is FQNEAQ. After removal of 3 bases from V and 4 bases from J, the junction contained 7 bases not matched to a gene. This CDR3 has 15 amino acids. The CDR3 loop is CASSFAGDLADTQYF. The CDR3 coding sequence is TGTGCCAGCAGCTTCGCGGGAGATTTGGCAGATACGCAGTATTTT.

The gene calls are TRBV18 and TRBJ2-7, with D possibly matching TRBD2 (5 bases). Trimming stripped 5 bases from V and 1 base from J, with 15 bases between. Germline V gene data show CDR1 as KGHSH and CDR2 as LQKENI. This CDR3 region has 15 residues. The CDR3 loop reads CASSSKLGDSYEQYF. The CDR3 coding sequence is TGTGCCAGCTCATCGAAACTCGGGGATTCCTACGAGCAGTACTTC.

This chain connects TRBV28 to TRBJ1-2; 11 nucleotides match TRBD1. Germline V gene data show CDR1 as MDHEN and CDR2 as SYDVKM. V lost 5 bases and J lost 7; bases outside the gene matches: 9. The CDR3 loop spans 15 amino acids. CDR3 residues: CASSKAGTGGVGYTF. CDR3 nucleotides: TGTGCCAGCAGTAAGGCGGGGACAGGGGGAGTTGGCTACACCTTC.

V is TRBV6-2 or TRBV6-3 and J is TRBJ2-3, with D possibly being TRBD1 (6 bases). Germline V gene lookup returns CDR1 MNHEY and CDR2 SVGEGT. This CDR3 region has 14 residues. The V gene lost 6 bases and the J gene lost 2 bases, with 12 bases spanning the gap. In DNA, the CDR3 is TGTGCCAGCAGCCCCGACAGGTACACAGATACGCAGTATTTT. Its translation: CASSPDRYTDTQYF.

The chain carries TRBV10-3 and TRBJ2-2; 13 bases map to TRBD2. V shed 8 bases and J 5 bases; nucleotides not matched to a gene: 8. Germline V lookup: CDR1 ENHRY, CDR2 SYGVKD. This CDR3 has 16 residues. The CDR3 spells CAIGLAGAPETGELFF. For the CDR3, the DNA is TGTGCCATCGGACTAGCGGGGGCCCCGGAGACCGGGGAGCTGTTTTTT.